The 9 T cell receptor beta chains reported below all come from one sample, sequenced in a study of cytomegalovirus exposure and HLA in healthy donors (dated by TCRdb to between 2016 and 2019). The receptor library was made with the immunoSEQ multiplex PCR assay. For the multiplex PCR, a mixture combining 60 forward primers for TCR Vbeta segments and 13 reverse primers for TCR Jbeta segments was used. TCRdb's version of the immuneACCESS table is confined to in-frame rearrangements and falls short of the full clone set. An unresolved V gene accounts for under half of the shortfall where checked; the remainder is of unknown origin. For this sample the table gives more than 95,000 clones, of which around 75% were detected only once. 1% to 1.5% of the sample rests with the top ten. Source material: PBMCs. Source of these receptors: a man aged 35 to 55 in good health and CMV-seronegative.

Here the CDR3 DNA reads TGTGCCTGGGAGGAGGGGGCCACTGAAGCTTTCTTT. It specifies CAWEEGATEAFF. J is TRBJ1-1 and V is TRBV30; 7 bases map to TRBD1. V was clipped by 5 bases and J by 4 bases; unmatched bases: 4. This CDR3 region has 12 residues. Germline V lookup: CDR1 GTSNPN, CDR2 SVGIG (reference sequence).

This clone was recorded a few times. The rearrangement joins TRBV5-4 to TRBJ1-2; a possible D gene is TRBD1 (6 bases). The CDR3 spans 18 residues. V was clipped by 0 bases and J by 0 bases, with 18 bases between them. The germline V gene encodes CDR1 SGHNT and CDR2 YYREEE (reference sequence). The DNA for the CDR3 is TGTGCCAGCAGCTTGGAATGGACAGAAGAAAATGCTAACTATGGCTACACCTTC. Residues: CASSLEWTEENANYGYTF.

The gene calls are TRBV27 and TRBJ2-1; D perhaps matches TRBD2 (6 bases). The V and J ends lost 3 bases and 8 bases respectively, with 26 bases between them. Per the germline V gene, CDR1 is MNHEY and CDR2 is SMNVEV (reference sequence). This CDR3 contains 18 residues. The CDR3, as DNA: TGTGCCAGCAGTTTTCGGGCTTATCTTCTGGGCGGGATCTATGAGCAGTTCTTC. This codes for CASSFRAYLLGGIYEQFF.

This clone has only a few counts. The V call is TRBV10-1, the J call TRBJ2-1, with a possible D match to TRBD1 (6 bases). The CDR3 totals 18 residues. V lost 0 bases and J 2 bases, leaving 17 bases between the germline ends. The germline V gene encodes CDR1 WNHNN and CDR2 SYGVQD (reference sequence). The CDR3 protein is CASSESGAGTVPYNEQFF. In nucleotides, the CDR3 is TGCGCCAGCAGTGAGTCGGGGGCAGGGACGGTCCCCTACAATGAGCAGTTCTTC.

The rearrangement joins TRBV9 to TRBJ2-7, with D possibly TRBD2 on 6 matching bases. The germline CDR1 and CDR2 sequences are SGDLS and YYNGEE. The CDR3 extends over 17 amino acids. V lost 4 bases, J lost 2 bases, and 22 bases lay in between. The CDR3 here is CASSLNALPGEPYEQYF. CDR3 DNA sequence: TGTGCCAGCAGCCTCAACGCCCTCCCGGGGGAGCCCTACGAGCAGTACTTC.

The J gene is TRBJ2-7, the V gene TRBV6-6; weak D call: TRBD1 (6 bases). The germline CDR1 and CDR2 sequences are MNHNY and SVGAGI (reference sequence). The length of the CDR3 is 12 residues. Between the trimmed V and J ends, which lost 7 bases and 6 bases, there was a span of 13 bases. The CDR3 DNA reads TGTGCCAGCACCCCGACAGGCGCCGAGCAGTACTTC. As protein: CASTPTGAEQYF.

This chain uses TRBV18 with TRBJ1-2; no clear D. Trimming removed 0 bases at V and 8 bases at J, with 13 bases between. Germline CDR1 is KGHSH and CDR2 is LQKENI. The CDR3 contains 14 residues. The CDR3 loop is CASSPPGLGGGYTF. The CDR3 nucleotides are TGTGCCAGCTCACCACCGGGCCTCGGAGGGGGCTACACCTTC.

This clone has a handful of counts. The V and J genes are TRBV6-5 and TRBJ1-4, with D unresolved. V lost 11 bases and J lost 0, with 10 bases in between. Looked up from germline, CDR1 is MNHEY and CDR2 is SVGAGI. This CDR3 region has 13 residues. The CDR3 DNA follows: TGTGCCGGACGGGGTGCAACTAATGAAAAACTGTTTTTT. This gives the protein CAGRGATNEKLFF.

The rearrangement links TRBV20-1 to TRBJ2-1; TRBD2 matches 8 bases. Germline CDR1 reads DFQATT; CDR2 reads SNEGSKA (reference sequence). The CDR3 is 11 residues long. With V trimmed by 5 bases and J by 10 bases, 4 bases remained unmatched. The CDR3 nucleotides read TGCAGTGCTCCCCGGACTAGCGAGCAGTTCTTC. Translated, it gives CSAPRTSEQFF.